The 25 T cell receptor beta chains presented below share a single source sample, sequenced in a study of graft-versus-host responses after intestinal transplantation. These receptors' targets are unknown. Clones were sequenced by immunoSEQ multiplex PCR, and TCRdb holds only the in-frame ones, with some missing. The table lists some 120,000 clones, 90% to 95% of them singletons, with 0.2% to 0.25% in the top ten. Material: unstimulated CD4+ T cells sorted from spleen or lymph node cells, obtained before transplant. All receptors derive from a human donor who was the organ donor for an intestinal transplant.

The chain links TRBV6-6 to TRBJ1-5, with 12 bases aligning to TRBD1. The J segment lost 4 bases and the V segment lost 5 bases, leaving 3 bases of the junction unmatched. CDR3 size: 15 residues. Germline V gene lookup returns CDR1 MNHNY and CDR2 SVGAGI (reference sequence). CDR3 amino acids: CASSRGQGANQPQHF. For the CDR3, the DNA is TGTGCCAGCAGTCGGGGACAGGGGGCGAATCAGCCCCAGCATTTT.

The chain links TRBV9 to TRBJ2-7; D gene unclear. The CDR3 is 13 residues long. Germline V gene lookup returns CDR1 SGDLS and CDR2 YYNGEE. V was clipped by 1 base and J by 4 bases, with 9 bases between them. The CDR3 reads CASSVNPAYEQYF. The CDR3 DNA is TGTGCCAGCAGCGTAAATCCCGCGTACGAGCAGTACTTC.

The V gene is TRBV5-5, the J gene TRBJ2-7; 13 nucleotides align to TRBD2. Germline V lookup: CDR1 SGHKS, CDR2 YYEKEE (reference sequence). J lost 2 bases, V lost 5 bases, and 1 base had no gene match. The CDR3 has 14 amino acids. In nucleotides, the CDR3 is TGTGCCAGCAGGGGACTAGCGGGACCCTACGAGCAGTACTTC. Amino acid sequence: CASRGLAGPYEQYF.

This chain uses TRBV20-1 with TRBJ2-7; D is possibly TRBD1 (6 bases). V gave up 7 bases and J gave up 4 bases, with 11 bases separating them. Germline CDR1 and CDR2: DFQATT and SNEGSKA (reference sequence). CDR3 length: 11 residues. DNA for the CDR3: TGCAGTGGACAGGAGAAGTACGAGCAGTACTTC. This codes for CSGQEKYEQYF.

This clone was detected once. The chain combines TRBV4-1 with TRBJ2-5, with a possible D match to TRBD2 (6 bases). The CDR3 sequence is 14 residues long. Germline V gives CDR1 MGHRA, CDR2 YSYEKL. Trimming cost V 4 bases and J 1 base, with 10 bases left between them. The DNA for the CDR3 is TGCGCCAGCAGCCTTACTAGCCTCCAAGAGACCCAGTACTTC. Translated: CASSLTSLQETQYF.

The rearrangement links TRBV5-1 to TRBJ2-3, with D possibly matching TRBD2 (5 bases). CDR3 length: 15 residues. V lost 6 bases and J 6 bases, leaving 20 bases between the germline ends. Germline-derived CDR1 and CDR2 are SGHRS and YFSETQ. This chain's CDR3 is CASKRTPTSADTQYF. The CDR3, as DNA: TGCGCCAGCAAAAGGACTCCTACCTCGGCCGATACGCAGTATTTT.

J is TRBJ2-2 and V is TRBV11-2, with 9 bases fitting TRBD2. CDR3 length equals 18 residues. V lost 3 bases to trimming and J lost 6 bases; unmatched junction nucleotides: 14. CDR1 and CDR2 (germline): SGHAT, FQNNGV. The CDR3 region has the DNA TGTGCCAGCAGCTTTTTTTTACGTGCGGGAGGGCCGGCCGGGGAGCTGTTTTTT. Amino acids: CASSFFLRAGGPAGELFF.

The J gene is TRBJ2-1, the V gene TRBV6-6; D ambiguous. CDR1 MNHNY and CDR2 SVGAGI come from the germline V gene (reference sequence). The CDR3 covers 16 residues. Trimming cost V 0 bases and J 0 bases, with 9 bases left between them. The CDR3 nucleotides are TGTGCCAGCAGTTACTCGGGCGGAGTCTCCTACAATGAGCAGTTCTTC. Protein: CASSYSGGVSYNEQFF.

J is TRBJ2-3 and V is TRBV5-6; 11 nucleotides match TRBD2. This CDR3 is built from 14 residues. The V gene end was trimmed by 5 bases and the J gene end by 1 base; junction bases not matched to a gene: 0. Germline lookup yields CDR1 SGHDT and CDR2 YYEEEE. The CDR3 nucleotides read TGTGCCAGCAGGGGACTAGCGGGCACAGATACGCAGTATTTT. This sequence encodes CASRGLAGTDTQYF.

The V gene is TRBV25-1, the J gene TRBJ1-5, with TRBD1 matching 7 bases. The CDR3 is made up of 18 amino acids. Germline-derived CDR1 and CDR2 are MGHDK and SYGVNS. V trimming: 4 bases; J trimming: 3 bases; junction bases outside the gene matches: 15. CDR3: CASSARNLQGNHNQPQHF. Written as DNA, the CDR3 is TGTGCCAGCAGTGCACGAAATCTACAGGGGAATCACAATCAGCCCCAGCATTTT.

CDR3 DNA: TGTGCCAGCAGTTACAGGACAGGGGGCAATCAGCCCCAGCATTTT. It is translated as CASSYRTGGNQPQHF. V and J are TRBV6-5 and TRBJ1-5; TRBD1 matches at 9 bases. Germline V gene sequence: CDR1 MNHEY, CDR2 SVGAGI. Unmatched junction bases numbered 1, after V lost 2 bases and J lost 2 bases. The CDR3 is 15 amino acids.

The chain joins TRBV19 to TRBJ2-7, with a weak D call TRBD1 (5 bases). Germline CDR1 and CDR2: LNHDA and SQIVND (reference sequence). V was shortened by 2 bases and J by 1 base, with 6 bases between the two germline ends. The CDR3 has 13 residues. The DNA for the CDR3 is TGTGCCAGTAGTATACCAGGGTCCTACGAGCAGTACTTC. This encodes CASSIPGSYEQYF.

The chain links TRBV7-2 to TRBJ1-2; a weak D match, TRBD1 (5 bases). Germline V gene data show CDR1 as SGHTA and CDR2 as FQGNSA. Trimming removed 0 bases at V and 2 bases at J, with 7 bases between. This CDR3 has 14 amino acids. This CDR3 is CASSLARQNYGYTF. The DNA for the CDR3 is TGTGCCAGCAGCTTAGCGAGACAGAACTATGGCTACACCTTC.

The chain recombines TRBV9 with TRBJ2-7, with TRBD2 matching over 8 bases. The J segment lost 5 bases and the V segment lost 4 bases, leaving 17 bases of the junction unmatched. Germline CDR1 is SGDLS and CDR2 is YYNGEE. This CDR3 region has 17 residues. CDR3 nucleotide sequence: TGTGCCAGCAGCAGGAAGACTAGCGTAAAATCCCGAGACGAGCAGTACTTC. This codes for CASSRKTSVKSRDEQYF.

The genes are TRBV4-2 and TRBJ2-3; possible D gene TRBD1, 5 bases. The CDR3 is 15 residues long. Germline V gene lookup returns CDR1 LGHNA and CDR2 YNFKEQ. The ends were cut back, 4 bases at V and 2 bases at J, with 13 bases in the middle. CDR3 sequence: CASSLSTATTDTQYF. The CDR3, as DNA: TGTGCCAGCAGCCTCTCGACAGCCACCACAGATACGCAGTATTTT.

The chain carries TRBV11-2 and TRBJ2-5; TRBD2 matches 12 bases. The CDR3 contains 15 residues. J was trimmed by 5 bases and V by 5 bases; bases with no gene match: 6. Germline V gene data show CDR1 as SGHAT and CDR2 as FQNNGV. CDR3 nucleotide sequence: TGTGCCAGCAGCGCCGGACTAGCGGGGCGGGAGACCCAGTACTTC. This gives the protein CASSAGLAGRETQYF.

This sequence joins TRBV5-4 and TRBJ2-3; the match to TRBD1 covers 10 bases. Looked up from germline, CDR1 is SGHNT and CDR2 is YYREEE (reference sequence). The CDR3 runs to 16 residues. V was clipped by 6 bases and J by 3 bases; unmatched bases: 10. CDR3 coding DNA: TGTGCCAGCACCTATTCGACAGGGGGCATGACAGATACGCAGTATTTT. Amino acids: CASTYSTGGMTDTQYF.

The J gene is TRBJ1-6, the V gene TRBV13; D uncertain. V was cut by 5 bases and J by 4 bases, with 6 bases left in between. In germline, CDR1 is PRHDT, CDR2 FYEKMQ (reference sequence). The CDR3 length is 13 residues. The CDR3 sequence is CASSLSYNSPLHF. CDR3 nucleotides: TGTGCCAGCAGCCTCAGTTATAATTCACCCCTCCACTTT.

Here the CDR3 DNA reads TGCGCCAGCAGGACGGGACGGAACTACGAGCAGTACTTC. Translated: CASRTGRNYEQYF. V gene TRBV5-1 combines with J gene TRBJ2-7; possibly TRBD1 or TRBD2 for D (5 bases each). The CDR3 runs 13 residues. Trimming left V 5 bases short and J 3 bases short, with 12 bases between. Looked up from germline, CDR1 is SGHRS and CDR2 is YFSETQ.

The chain carries TRBV18 and TRBJ2-1; 7 bases agree with TRBD2. Trimming cost V 6 bases and J 0 bases; bases outside gene matches: 14. The CDR3 totals 18 residues. Looked up from germline, CDR1 is KGHSH and CDR2 is LQKENI. DNA for the CDR3: TGTGCCAGCTCTGCCGAGGTAGCGGGTCTTAGCTCCTACAATGAGCAGTTCTTC. Translated, it gives CASSAEVAGLSSYNEQFF.

The V gene is TRBV2, the J gene TRBJ2-5; possibly TRBD1 for D (7 bases). Trimming shortened V by 6 bases and J by 5 bases, and 10 bases separated the two germline ends. The CDR3 has 12 residues. Germline V lookup: CDR1 SNHLY, CDR2 FYNNEI. The CDR3 reads CASRAGGETQYF. Here the CDR3 DNA reads TGTGCCAGCAGGGCAGGGGGGGAGACCCAGTACTTC.

The rearrangement links TRBV29-1 to TRBJ2-7; TRBD2 matches at 11 bases. The CDR3 is 18 residues long. The trim removed 6 bases at V and 2 bases at J, leaving 18 bases unmatched. Per the germline V gene, CDR1 is SQVTM and CDR2 is ANQGSEA. CDR3 bases: TGCAGCGTAGCCGGGACAGGGATATATAGCGGGAGGGCCTACGAGCAGTACTTC. This gives the protein CSVAGTGIYSGRAYEQYF.

The chain has TRBV6-1 and TRBJ1-2, with TRBD1 matching over 10 bases. With V trimmed by 7 bases and J by 4 bases, 6 bases remained unmatched. The CDR3 runs 14 residues. Germline-derived CDR1 and CDR2 are MNHNS and SASEGT. The CDR3 region has the DNA TGTGCCAGCATGAGAGGACAGGGGGGCTATGGCTACACCTTC. Translation: CASMRGQGGYGYTF.

This chain connects TRBV5-5 to TRBJ2-3; D is unclear. CDR3 size: 12 residues. The V end lost 0 bases, the J end lost 5 bases, and 4 bases lay between the germline ends. CDR1 and CDR2 from the germline V gene are SGHKS and YYEKEE (reference sequence). Here the CDR3 reads CASSLGGDTQYF. In DNA, the CDR3 is TGTGCCAGCAGCTTGGGCGGAGATACGCAGTATTTT. The full variable domain, its missing parts supplied by reference TRBV5-5 and TRBJ2-3, is DAGVTQSPTHLIKTRGQQVTLRCSPISGHKSVSWYQQVLGQGPQFIFQYYEKEERGRGNFPDRFSARQFPNYSSELNVNALLLGDSALYLCASSLGGDTQYFGPGTRLTVL.

V usage is TRBV7-2 and J usage is TRBJ2-2, with D tentatively TRBD2 (6 bases). Trimming removed 1 base from V and 0 bases from J, with 12 bases in between. CDR3 length: 17 amino acids. Germline CDR1 is SGHTA and CDR2 is FQGNSA. The CDR3 nucleotides read TGTGCCAGCAGCTTAGTGTTTGCGGGGACGAACACCGGGGAGCTGTTTTTT. Protein product: CASSLVFAGTNTGELFF.